Shown below are 8 T cell receptor beta chains from a single sample sequenced in a study of CD4 and CD8 cells across lung adenocarcinoma regions. TCRdb used MiXCR to reprocess the PCR reads, holding one entry per CDR3 protein. This sample has roughly 25,000 distinct CDR3 sequences; about 51% occur once, and the top ten carry about a fifth. Sequenced: CD4+ T cells from the center of a lung tumor. Every receptor here comes from a male donor with lung adenocarcinoma. The CD4 and CD8 labels of this study may be unreliable.

This clonotype has at least ten counts. The V gene is TRBV12-3 or TRBV12-4, the J gene TRBJ2-1; D unresolved. V lost 3 bases, J lost 8 bases, and 11 bases lay in between. The CDR3 contains 13 residues. The CDR3, as DNA: TGTGCCAGCAGTTTTATGATAGCCGATGAGCAGTTCTTC. It translates to CASSFMIADEQFF.

This clonotype showed up many times. The rearrangement joins TRBV6-5 to TRBJ2-2; D possibly corresponds to TRBD1 (6 bases). V was cut by 6 bases and J by 16 bases, with 27 bases left in between. The germline V gene has CDR1 MNHEY and CDR2 SVGAGI. There are 15 residues in the CDR3. Written as DNA, the CDR3 is TGTGCCAGCAGACTCCAGTCCGGAATTCCAGGGGCGCAGTTTTTT. This gives the protein CASRLQSGIPGAQFF.

This sequence joins TRBV5-1 and TRBJ1-2; D gene unclear. Trimming cost V 4 bases and J 6 bases, with 16 bases left between them. This CDR3 region has 14 residues. Per germline, CDR1 SGHRS and CDR2 YFSETQ. CDR3 DNA: TGCGCCAGCAGCCATGAGGCATCTAGGCATGGCTACACCTTC. This translates into CASSHEASRHGYTF.

This clonotype was seen only once. The junction and the germline gene differ at one end; a read error may be behind it. This rearrangement joins TRBV6-1 to TRBJ2-3, with no clear D. The CDR3 runs to 15 residues. Germline CDR1 and CDR2: MNHNS and SASEGT. CDR3 nucleotides: TGTGCCAGCAGCCTCCAGTCCGGAAGTCCAGGTACGCTGTATTTT. Translation gives CASSLQSGSPGTLYF.

A remark on this clonotype: Germline is not matched at one junction end, which may reflect a read error. The V gene is TRBV12-5, the J gene TRBJ2-3; D is undetermined. CDR1 and CDR2 (germline): LGHNT, FRNRAP. The CDR3 runs 15 residues. The CDR3 DNA reads TGTGCTAGTGGTTTGGTGATGAGGATCAAAGATATGCAGTATTTC. Protein: CASGLVMRIKDMQYF.

With regard to this clonotype: At one end the junction does not follow the germline gene, possibly because of a read error. V and J are TRBV27 and TRBJ2-4; TRBD2 aligns across 7 bases. The CDR3 sequence is 13 residues long. Germline CDR1 MNHEY, CDR2 SMNVEV (reference sequence). The CDR3: CARGGIAKNMQYF. The CDR3 region has the DNA TGTGCCAGGGGGGGGATCGCCAAAAACATGCAGTATTTC.

The chain is built from TRBV4-2 and TRBJ2-3; 8 nucleotides align to TRBD2. The CDR3 extends over 16 amino acids. Germline V gene lookup returns CDR1 LGHNA and CDR2 YNFKEQ. V was clipped by 4 bases and J by 1 base; unmatched bases: 7. CDR3 DNA: TGTGCCAGCAGCCCTAACCCACTAGCGGGCACAGATACGCAGTATTTT. This codes for CASSPNPLAGTDTQYF.

The chain uses TRBV20-1 and TRBJ2-1; 7 bases are a match to TRBD2. Germline lookup yields CDR1 DFQATT and CDR2 SNEGSKA (reference sequence). This CDR3 is built from 15 residues. V trimming: 0 bases; J trimming: 8 bases; junction bases outside the gene matches: 10. CDR3 region: CSARDFGRAVDEQFF. CDR3 in DNA: TGCAGTGCTAGAGATTTTGGGAGGGCCGTCGATGAGCAGTTCTTC.